These 13 T cell receptor beta chains share one sample of origin, sequenced in a study of blood T cells in healthy people across ages. Primed by a sample-barcoded 5' primer and a J-beta primer mix, a second PCR proceeded for roughly 6 to 12 cycles. TCRdb reprocessed the 5' RACE reads with MiXCR, giving one entry per CDR3 protein. The repertoire holds roughly 550,000 distinct CDR3 sequences, with approximately 25% as singletons. The same sample was also studied in work on T cells of mothers and their children.

Source material: blood. The source of these receptors is a boy younger than 18 in good health.

This clonotype came up a few times. V is TRBV28 and J is TRBJ2-7; possible D gene TRBD1, 5 bases. There are 12 residues in the CDR3. Trimming removed 6 bases at V and 3 bases at J, with 9 bases between. Per germline, CDR1 MDHEN and CDR2 SYDVKM. The CDR3 is CASRARGYEQYF. The CDR3 DNA reads as TGTGCCAGCAGGGCTAGGGGCTACGAGCAGTACTTC.

The CDR3 here is CASSRGTHEQYF. The CDR3 DNA is TGCGCCAGCAGCCGAGGGACCCACGAGCAGTACTTC. The V gene is TRBV5-1, the J gene TRBJ2-7; D may correspond to TRBD1 or TRBD2 (5 bases each). Trimming pared 4 bases from V and 5 bases from J, leaving 10 bases between. In germline, CDR1 is SGHRS, CDR2 YFSETQ. CDR3 size: 12 residues.

The chain is built from TRBV29-1 and TRBJ2-7, with D perhaps matching TRBD1 (6 bases). The CDR3 has 14 amino acids. Trimming pared 5 bases from V and 3 bases from J, leaving 17 bases between. Per germline, CDR1 SQVTM and CDR2 ANQGSEA. CDR3 DNA sequence: TGCAGCGTTATCCCCCGCAGGGGCCACTACGAGCAGTACTTC. It yields the protein CSVIPRRGHYEQYF.

This rearrangement joins TRBV5-1 to TRBJ2-5; a weak D match, TRBD1 (5 bases). The J call could be wrong; TRBJ2-7 is a better fit for the DNA end. This CDR3 spans 15 amino acids. Germline assignment: CDR1 SGHRS and CDR2 YFSETQ. CDR3 coding DNA: TGCGCCAGCTTCAATTGGCCAGGGAAACTATACGAGCAGTACTTC. Amino acids: CASFNWPGKLYEQYF.

In this sample, this clonotype turned up many times. The CDR3 DNA reads as TGTGCCATCAGTGACCCTTTGGGCCCTGAAAAACTGTTTTTT. Translation gives CAISDPLGPEKLFF. The chain recombines TRBV10-3 with TRBJ1-4; D not resolved. Trimming left V 3 bases short and J 7 bases short, with 12 bases between. Germline CDR1 and CDR2: ENHRY and SYGVKD. The CDR3 consists of 14 residues.

This clonotype has only a few counts. This chain uses TRBV20-1 with TRBJ2-3; TRBD2 matches 8 bases. J gave up 0 bases and V 1 base, and 12 bases lay outside the gene matches. The CDR3 extends over 18 amino acids. CDR1 DFQATT and CDR2 SNEGSKA come from the germline V gene (reference sequence). CDR3 sequence: CSARGLAGNRLSTDTQYF. The DNA of the CDR3 is TGCAGTGCTAGAGGCCTAGCGGGTAACCGCCTTAGCACAGATACGCAGTATTTT.

The V and J genes are TRBV28 and TRBJ2-5; either TRBD1 or TRBD2 may fit D (5 bases each). The last part of the DNA fits TRBJ2-7 better; the J call may be wrong. Germline V CDR1 and CDR2: MDHEN, SYDVKM. The CDR3 totals 14 residues. The CDR3 sequence is CASSFQGTSYEQYF. The DNA for the CDR3 is TGTGCCAGCAGTTTTCAGGGAACTAGCTACGAGCAGTACTTC.

This clonotype has a handful of counts. The chain links TRBV4-1 to TRBJ1-2, with D maybe TRBD1 (6 bases). Germline CDR1 is MGHRA and CDR2 is YSYEKL. The V gene lost 0 bases and the J gene lost 3 bases, with 14 bases spanning the gap. This CDR3 is 16 amino acids long. In nucleotides, the CDR3 is TGCGCCAGCAGCCAAGAAACAGGGATGGATCACTATGGCTACACCTTC. The encoded protein is CASSQETGMDHYGYTF.

The chain joins TRBV28 to TRBJ1-4; D not resolved. V was cut by 5 bases and J by 3 bases, with 13 bases left in between. Germline CDR1 reads MDHEN; CDR2 reads SYDVKM. The CDR3 covers 15 residues. Here the CDR3 DNA reads TGTGCCAGCAGTCCGGCTAGGGTTCCTAATGAAAAACTGTTTTTT. Its translation: CASSPARVPNEKLFF.

The chain carries TRBV7-9 and TRBJ2-2, with D perhaps given as TRBD1 or TRBD2 (5 bases each). Germline lookup yields CDR1 SEHNR and CDR2 FQNEAQ (reference sequence). The CDR3 has 16 residues. V gave up 5 bases and J gave up 5 bases, with 18 bases separating them. The CDR3 loop is CASSPRGAGRTGELFF. For the CDR3, the DNA is TGTGCCAGCAGCCCCCGAGGGGCCGGCAGGACCGGGGAGCTGTTTTTT.

The sample holds a few counts of this clonotype. Sequence at one end of the junction differs from germline and may be a read error. The rearrangement joins TRBV28 to TRBJ2-5, with D unresolved. Germline V CDR1 and CDR2: MDHEN, SYDVKM. The CDR3 has 14 residues. The CDR3 DNA is TGTGCCAACAGTTTAAACAGCTACCAAGAGACCCAGTACTTC. Translation gives CANSLNSYQETQYF.

This clonotype was counted a single time. The genes are TRBV2 and TRBJ1-1, with a weak D call TRBD1 (5 bases). The germline V gene has CDR1 SNHLY and CDR2 FYNNEI. V was clipped by 7 bases and J by 0 bases, with 12 bases between them. The CDR3 extends over 14 amino acids. The CDR3 spells CASTEDSLNTEAFF. The CDR3 DNA sequence: TGTGCCAGCACAGAAGACAGCCTGAACACTGAAGCTTTCTTT.

This sequence joins TRBV6-2 or TRBV6-3 and TRBJ2-4; maybe TRBD1 (5 bases). CDR3 length: 14 residues. Germline loops: CDR1 MNHEY, CDR2 SVGEGT. V lost 5 bases and J 0 bases, leaving 8 bases between the germline ends. The CDR3 region has the DNA TGTGCCAGCAGTCACAGGCTAGCCAAAAACATTCAGTACTTC. This gives the protein CASSHRLAKNIQYF.